This T cell receptor beta chain stems from a study of blood T cells in healthy people across ages. V was pared by 3 bases and J by 1 base, with 14 bases between. Germline V gives CDR1 GTSNPN, CDR2 SVGIG (reference sequence). The CDR3 contains 15 residues. This clonotype appeared a few times. The antigen remains undetermined. Using a J-beta primer mix together with a sample-barcoded 5' primer, a second PCR was run for roughly 6 to 12 cycles. From each sample, at least 2.5 million paired-end reads containing CDR3 were obtained. TCRdb reprocessed the 5' RACE reads via MiXCR and lists one record per CDR3 protein. The sample includes some 1.4 million distinct CDR3 sequences, 42% seen only once; the top ten take roughly 7.7%. Study-wide findings and caveats: The study regarded diversity estimates from one million T cells as underestimates. The long-lived group displayed more naive CD4+ cells, plus higher diversity, than the aged donors did.

The receptor was derived from a woman younger than 30 in good health. The sample comprised blood. The V call is TRBV30, the J call TRBJ2-3; D perhaps matches TRBD2 (6 bases). Here the CDR3 DNA reads TGTGCCTGGAGCCTAGGGGCGGGGCGCACAGATACGCAGTATTTT. Translating it yields CAWSLGAGRTDTQYF.